This is a list of T cell receptor beta chains from one sample in a study of cytomegalovirus exposure and HLA in healthy donors. Sequenced by immunoSEQ multiplex PCR; TCRdb stores in-frame clones only, minus some. The repertoire holds some 110,000 clones, over 75% seen once, with 6.5% to 7% in the top ten. The sequencing sample was made of PBMCs. The receptors were sampled from a man aged 30-40 years in good health and CMV-seropositive. The CDR3 runs from the conserved cysteine through the conserved F or W. The D gene is left open where the match is weak.

d_call j_call cdr3_length v_call cdr3_nt cdr3_aa
TRBD2 TRBJ2-5 12 TRBV7-8 TGTGCCAGCAGCCGGGGGGAAGAGACCCAGTACTTC CASSRGEETQYF
TRBD1 TRBJ2-7 15 TRBV2 TGTGCCAGCAGCGACGGACAGGGGAGCTCCTACGAGCAGTACTTC CASSDGQGSSYEQYF
TRBD1 TRBJ2-3 15 TRBV29-1 TGCAGCGTTGCCACGGGCAGGGGGCCTGTAGATACGCAGTATTTT CSVATGRGPVDTQYF
TRBD1 TRBJ1-4 14 TRBV2 TGTGCCAGCAACAACAGGGGGTTTCATGAAAAACTGTTTTTT CASNNRGFHEKLFF
. TRBJ1-2 14 TRBV6-1 TGTGCCAGCAGCCTTGGGTCAGGCAACTATGGCTACACCTTC CASSLGSGNYGYTF
TRBD1 TRBJ2-2 17 TRBV19 TGTGCCAGTAGTAGCATGGACAGGGGGCGAGTATCCGGGGAGCTGTTTTTT CASSSMDRGRVSGELFF
. TRBJ1-6 14 TRBV27 TGTGCCAGCAGTTTTGGGGAGGGAGGATCACCCCTCCACTTT CASSFGEGGSPLHF
. TRBJ1-5 13 TRBV19 TGTGCCAGTAACCCCCAGGAAGGCCAGCCCCAGCATTTT CASNPQEGQPQHF
. TRBJ2-5 13 TRBV18 TGTGCCAGCTCGCCCGGACAGAAAGAGACCCAGTACTTC CASSPGQKETQYF
. TRBJ2-7 15 TRBV6-5 TGTGCCAGCAGTTATGGCCGACACCGCTCCTACGAGCAGTACTTT CASSYGRHRSYEQYF
. TRBJ1-1 13 TRBV7-3 TGTGCCAGCAGGGCACTAATGAACACTGAAGCTTTCTTT CASRALMNTEAFF
. TRBJ2-5 14 TRBV5-1 TGCGCCAGCAGCTTGATTGACTTGGGAGAGACCCAGTACTTC CASSLIDLGETQYF
TRBD2 TRBJ2-7 16 TRBV10-3 TGTGCCATCAGTGAGTCGTGGGGGGGTAGCTCCTACGAGCAGTACTTC CAISESWGGSSYEQYF
. TRBJ1-6 13 TRBV28 TGTGCCAGCAGTTTAACCACAGCGGGACCCCTCCACTTT CASSLTTAGPLHF
. TRBJ2-5 16 TRBV4-2 TGTGCCAGCAGCCAAGATTCTAAGCCTGGCGGGGAGACCCAGTACTTC CASSQDSKPGGETQYF